This TCR beta chain was recovered during a study of cytomegalovirus exposure and HLA in healthy donors. This clone was observed a handful of times. Its antigen is unidentified. Germline-derived CDR1 and CDR2 are MGHRA and YSYEKL. V was cut by 0 bases and J by 2 bases, with 10 bases left in between. This CDR3 is built from 15 residues. With 60 Vbeta and 13 Jbeta primers, the PCR was carried out. The authors' processing: Roughly 10 million shared chains were among approximately 80 million unique TCR beta chains counted in a later analysis. Only in-frame clones appear in the TCRdb table, and some are missing; sequencing was by immunoSEQ multiplex PCR. From that table come the V and J calls and clone size; the DNA was used to work out D and trimming. Of approximately 100,000 clones listed, 75% to 90% are singletons. Findings and limits, study-wide: Within an earlier analysis, most TCR beta V segments proved productive either about 90% or about 30% of the time.

The gene calls are TRBV4-1 and TRBJ1-1; no clear D. The sequenced material came from PBMCs. This sequence was found in a man younger than 45 in good health and CMV-seronegative. The CDR3 loop is CASSQDPSFNTEAFF. CDR3 DNA: TGCGCCAGCAGCCAAGACCCCAGTTTCAACACTGAAGCTTTCTTT.